This T cell receptor (beta chain) was found in a study of regulatory T cells in long-lasting Graves disease. Study-wide results and limits: Having few samples may have compromised the accuracy. The number of shared public clonotypes was higher in persistent patients (about 2,700) than new patients (about 910). Among samples with persistent disease, TRBV28, TRBJ1-2 and TRBJ2-5 were favored.

The CDR3 sequence is 12 residues long. Trimming removed 3 bases at V and 6 bases at J, with 8 bases between. Germline V gene sequence: CDR1 MDHEN, CDR2 SYDVKM. Regarding time point: persistent/refractory GD, antithyroid drugs over 5 years with positive TRAb. From PBMCs, RNA was extracted and then used to make the TCR library. Many counts were recorded for this clonotype. Its antigen is as yet unknown. Arm-PCR with iRepertoire HTBI primers amplified the CDR3 regions for these TCR beta libraries. In TCRdb, the multiplex PCR reads were re-called with MiXCR into one record per CDR3 protein. The sample lists around 460,000 distinct CDR3 sequences, 20% to 25% occurring once.

The gene calls are TRBV28 and TRBJ1-2, with D unclear. Sequences were derived from peripheral blood mononuclear cells (PBMCs), sampled when the disease was refractory, from a patient treated with antithyroid drugs. This sequence originates from a female donor with Graves disease. Here the CDR3 DNA reads TGTGCCAGCAGTTTCCGCGGCGATGGCTACACCTTC. Residues: CASSFRGDGYTF.